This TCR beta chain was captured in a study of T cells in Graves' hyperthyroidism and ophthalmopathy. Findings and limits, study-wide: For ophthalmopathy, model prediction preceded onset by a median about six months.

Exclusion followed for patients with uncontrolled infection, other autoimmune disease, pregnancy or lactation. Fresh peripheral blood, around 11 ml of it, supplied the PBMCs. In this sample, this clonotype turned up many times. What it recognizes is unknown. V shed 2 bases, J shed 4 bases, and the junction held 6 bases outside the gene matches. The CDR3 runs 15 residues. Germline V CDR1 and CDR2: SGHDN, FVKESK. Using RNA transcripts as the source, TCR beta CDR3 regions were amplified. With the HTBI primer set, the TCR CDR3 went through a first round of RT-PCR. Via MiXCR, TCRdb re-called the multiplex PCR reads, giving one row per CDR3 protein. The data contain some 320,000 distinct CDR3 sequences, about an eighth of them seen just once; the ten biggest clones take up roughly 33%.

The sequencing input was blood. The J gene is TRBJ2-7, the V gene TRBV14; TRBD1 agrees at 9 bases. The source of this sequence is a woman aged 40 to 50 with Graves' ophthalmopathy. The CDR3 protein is CASSQSTGGKYEQYF. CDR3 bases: TGTGCCAGCAGCCAATCGACAGGGGGAAAATACGAGCAGTACTTC.